The entry that follows covers one T cell receptor beta chain sequence. Its antigen is currently unknown. The primer mix had 60 Vbeta and 13 Jbeta primers. Sequenced by immunoSEQ multiplex PCR; TCRdb stores in-frame clones only, minus some. The sample lists around 200,000 clones, 80% to 85% occurring once. This record comes from a study of cytomegalovirus exposure and HLA in healthy donors. Study observations and caveats: Only CMV serostatus was available as immune exposure information. Most TCRs appeared rarely, but some public TCRs recurred in many donors. Analysis was performed later, and it showed HLA-associated TCR beta chains to be more clonally expanded than equally common others.

CDR1 is ENHRY and CDR2 is SYGVKD in the germline V gene. The CDR3 loop spans 14 amino acids. Deletions cut 10 bases from V and 6 bases from J, with 20 bases between. Material for sequencing was PBMCs. The rearrangement links TRBV10-3 to TRBJ2-3; possibly TRBD2 for D (7 bases). This receptor was identified in a man aged 45-60 years in good health and CMV-seronegative. The CDR3 region has the DNA TGTGCCACAGGGAGGGGGGGAGGTGGCGATACGCAGTATTTT. It yields the protein CATGRGGGGDTQYF.